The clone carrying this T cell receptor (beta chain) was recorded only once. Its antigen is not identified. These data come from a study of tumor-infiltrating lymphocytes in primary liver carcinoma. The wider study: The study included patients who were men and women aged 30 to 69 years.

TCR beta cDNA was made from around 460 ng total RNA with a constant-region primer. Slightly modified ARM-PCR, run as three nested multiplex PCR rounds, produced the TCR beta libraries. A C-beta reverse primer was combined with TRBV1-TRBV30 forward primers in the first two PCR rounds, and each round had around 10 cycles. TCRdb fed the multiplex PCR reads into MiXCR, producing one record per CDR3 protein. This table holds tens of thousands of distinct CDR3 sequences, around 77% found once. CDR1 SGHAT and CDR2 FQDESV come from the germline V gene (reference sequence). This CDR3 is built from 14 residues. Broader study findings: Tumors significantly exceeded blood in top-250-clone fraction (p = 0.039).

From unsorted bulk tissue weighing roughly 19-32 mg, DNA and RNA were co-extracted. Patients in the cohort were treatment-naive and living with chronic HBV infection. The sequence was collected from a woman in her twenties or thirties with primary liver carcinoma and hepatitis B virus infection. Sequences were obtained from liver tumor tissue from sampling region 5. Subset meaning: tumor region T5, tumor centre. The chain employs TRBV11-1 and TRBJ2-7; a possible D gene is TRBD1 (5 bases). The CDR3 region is CVTSPSQGSYEQYF. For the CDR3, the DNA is TGTGTCACCAGCCCCTCCCAGGGTTCTTACGAGCAGTACTTC.